The 30 T cell receptor beta chains in this list originate from one sample, sequenced in a study of blood T cell repertoires in COVID-19. The table came from immunoSEQ multiplex PCR; TCRdb's copy has only in-frame clones and leaves some out. The table includes more than 95,000 clones, about three quarters detected once. The sample consisted of peripheral blood. The receptors come from a woman aged 65 to 85 with acute or convalescent COVID-19.

The CDR3, as DNA: TGTGCCTGGAGTGGGGACAGGGGTATTAACGGGATCTACGAGCAGTACTTC. Translation: CAWSGDRGINGIYEQYF. V and J are TRBV30 and TRBJ2-7; 10 bases fit TRBD1. Germline lookup yields CDR1 GTSNPN and CDR2 SVGIG (reference sequence). Trimming removed 1 base from V and 3 bases from J; junction bases left unmatched: 12. The CDR3 extends over 17 amino acids.

The V gene is TRBV10-3, the J gene TRBJ2-1; 9 bases map to TRBD2. This CDR3 is built from 13 residues. The germline gives CDR1 ENHRY, CDR2 SYGVKD. After removal of 10 bases from V and 4 bases from J, the junction contained 5 bases not matched to a gene. The CDR3 region has the DNA TGTGCCACCATGAGCGGGGGGTACAATGAGCAGTTCTTC. Translated: CATMSGGYNEQFF.

V is TRBV30 and J is TRBJ1-4, with no clear D. Germline loops: CDR1 GTSNPN, CDR2 SVGIG (reference sequence). CDR3 length equals 15 residues. V lost 0 bases and J lost 7, with 15 bases in between. CDR3 nucleotides: TGTGCCTGGAGTGTATCAAGAGGTTTTACTGAAAAACTGTTTTTT. This codes for CAWSVSRGFTEKLFF.

This clone appeared once. The chain links TRBV11-2 to TRBJ2-7, with D possibly matching TRBD2 (5 bases). This CDR3 spans 13 amino acids. Germline lookup yields CDR1 SGHAT and CDR2 FQNNGV. V was clipped by 3 bases and J by 3 bases, with 9 bases between them. The CDR3 sequence is CASSFGLSYEQYF. The CDR3 region has the DNA TGTGCCAGCAGCTTTGGACTTAGCTACGAGCAGTACTTC.

In this sample, this clone turned up once. The gene calls are TRBV18 and TRBJ2-1; D gene ambiguous. V lost 3 bases and J lost 4, with 4 bases in between. The CDR3 runs to 12 residues. Germline V gene lookup returns CDR1 KGHSH and CDR2 LQKENI. The CDR3 DNA reads as TGTGCCAGCTCACCGAGTTACAATGAGCAGTTCTTC. It codes for CASSPSYNEQFF.

This clone came up a few times. CDR3 amino acids: CASSPPGRGGETQYF. The CDR3 DNA reads TGTGCCAGCAGCCCCCCTGGACGGGGAGGAGAGACCCAGTACTTC. This sequence joins TRBV11-2 and TRBJ2-5; the D gene is possibly TRBD2 (6 bases). In germline, CDR1 is SGHAT, CDR2 FQNNGV. The V end was cut by 5 bases, the J end by 4 bases, with 17 bases between. The CDR3 runs 15 residues.

V gene TRBV7-8 combines with J gene TRBJ1-3; D gene ambiguous. The CDR3 covers 14 residues. Germline V gene lookup returns CDR1 SGHVS and CDR2 FQNEAQ. With 5 bases removed from V and 0 bases from J, the gap between germline ends came to 8 bases. The CDR3 spells CASSEADSGNTIYF. The DNA of the CDR3 is TGTGCCAGCAGCGAGGCGGACTCTGGAAACACCATATATTTT.

The chain joins TRBV6-1 to TRBJ1-5; D is possibly TRBD1 (5 bases). CDR3 length: 15 residues. With 2 bases removed from V and 4 bases from J, the gap between germline ends came to 12 bases. Germline V gene lookup returns CDR1 MNHNS and CDR2 SASEGT. The CDR3 nucleotides read TGTGCCAGCAGTGAAAAGATTGGGGGGAATCAGCCCCAGCATTTT. Residues: CASSEKIGGNQPQHF.

This clone was counted a few times. Here the CDR3 DNA reads TGCAGCGTTGTACAGGGTGGCAATGGTCCCCAGCATTTT. Encoded protein: CSVVQGGNGPQHF. This chain uses TRBV29-1 with TRBJ1-5, with D perhaps matching TRBD1 (6 bases). The CDR3 runs to 13 residues. Germline CDR1 and CDR2: SQVTM and ANQGSEA. V was trimmed by 4 bases and J by 10 bases, leaving 17 bases between them.

The rearrangement uses TRBV10-1 and TRBJ2-2; TRBD2 matches 10 bases. CDR1 is WNHNN and CDR2 is SYGVQD in the germline V gene (reference sequence). The V gene end was trimmed by 9 bases and the J gene end by 7 bases; junction bases not matched to a gene: 8. The CDR3 consists of 14 residues. The CDR3 DNA is TGCGCCAGTCAAAGCGGGGGGGCGAACGGGGAGCTGTTTTTT. This encodes CASQSGGANGELFF.

The CDR3 loop is CSVEGDSVYSSYNEQFF. CDR3 in DNA: TGCAGCGTTGAAGGGGACAGCGTTTACAGCTCCTACAATGAGCAGTTCTTC. V usage is TRBV29-1 and J usage is TRBJ2-1; 7 bases fit TRBD1. CDR1 is SQVTM, CDR2 ANQGSEA, per germline. The length of the CDR3 is 17 residues. The junction had 9 bases not matched to a gene; V was cut back by 1 base and J by 0 bases.

V and J are TRBV5-1 and TRBJ1-6, with TRBD1 matching 10 bases. This CDR3 region has 15 residues. CDR1 is SGHRS, CDR2 YFSETQ, per germline. V was clipped by 0 bases and J by 9 bases; unmatched bases: 3. The CDR3 DNA follows: TGCGCCAGCAGCTTGGTGGGACAGGGGATTTCACCCCTCCACTTT. Its translation is CASSLVGQGISPLHF. Full variable domain (remainder filled in from reference TRBV5-1 and TRBJ1-6): KAGVTQTPRYLIKTRGQQVTLSCSPISGHRSVSWYQQTPGQGLQFLFEYFSETQRNKGNFPGRFSGRQFSNSRSEMNVSTLELGDSALYLCASSLVGQGISPLHFGNGTRLTVT.

The chain employs TRBV2 and TRBJ2-5; 13 nucleotides match TRBD2. This CDR3 is built from 15 residues. With V trimmed by 8 bases and J by 0 bases, 3 bases remained unmatched. CDR1 is SNHLY, CDR2 FYNNEI, per germline. The CDR3 region has the DNA TGTGCCAGCTCCGGGACTAGCGGGGACCAAGAGACCCAGTACTTC. Residues: CASSGTSGDQETQYF.

This chain joins TRBV11-2 and TRBJ2-2, with D perhaps matching TRBD2 (6 bases). The germline V gene encodes CDR1 SGHAT and CDR2 FQNNGV. The CDR3 is made up of 15 amino acids. V lost 3 bases and J 6 bases, leaving 14 bases between the germline ends. The CDR3 protein is CASSFAGGVAGELFF. The CDR3 coding sequence is TGTGCCAGCAGCTTCGCCGGAGGGGTAGCCGGGGAGCTGTTTTTT.

Only one count was recorded for this clone. The chain is built from TRBV19 and TRBJ2-7; 9 bases line up with TRBD2. The CDR3 consists of 17 residues. CDR1 and CDR2 from the germline V gene are LNHDA and SQIVND (reference sequence). With V trimmed by 3 bases and J by 4 bases, 13 bases remained unmatched. Here the CDR3 DNA reads TGTGCCAGTAGTATTTTGGGTCCGGCTAGCGGGGCATACGAGCAGTACTTC. This sequence encodes CASSILGPASGAYEQYF.

The chain uses TRBV28 and TRBJ1-1; D is perhaps TRBD1 (6 bases). Deletions cut 2 bases from V and 5 bases from J, with 15 bases between. Germline V gene data show CDR1 as MDHEN and CDR2 as SYDVKM. The CDR3 has 15 residues. CDR3 in amino acids: CASSLGAGVWTEAFF. CDR3 nucleotides: TGTGCCAGCAGTTTAGGCGCAGGGGTATGGACTGAAGCTTTCTTT.

The V gene is TRBV4-2, the J gene TRBJ2-7; a possible D gene is TRBD1 (5 bases). Trimming removed 1 base at V and 8 bases at J, with 12 bases between. The CDR3 has 13 residues. CDR1 is LGHNA and CDR2 is YNFKEQ in the germline V gene. For the CDR3, the DNA is TGTGCCAGCAGCCAAGCCGAAGGGGCTAAGCAGTACTTC. As protein: CASSQAEGAKQYF.

J is TRBJ1-5 and V is TRBV2, with D tentatively TRBD1 (6 bases). Trimming cost V 4 bases and J 0 bases, with 16 bases left between them. The germline gives CDR1 SNHLY, CDR2 FYNNEI. The CDR3 is 17 amino acids. CDR3 sequence reads: CASSGPNRDTSNQPQHF. The DNA for the CDR3 is TGTGCCAGCAGTGGTCCCAACCGGGACACTAGCAATCAGCCCCAGCATTTT.

This chain links TRBV10-3 with TRBJ2-6, with TRBD1 identical over 10 bases. CDR3 length equals 18 residues. Germline values: CDR1 ENHRY, CDR2 SYGVKD. Trimming cost V 4 bases and J 2 bases; bases outside gene matches: 8. The CDR3 loop reads CAISARTGGGAGANVLTF. In DNA, the CDR3 is TGTGCCATCAGTGCCAGGACAGGGGGTGGGGCTGGGGCCAACGTCCTGACTTTC.

V and J are TRBV30 and TRBJ2-7, with TRBD2 matching 10 bases. CDR1 GTSNPN and CDR2 SVGIG come from the germline V gene (reference sequence). The CDR3 is 16 amino acids. V lost 2 bases to trimming and J lost 1 base; unmatched junction nucleotides: 8. In DNA form, the CDR3 reads TGTGCCTGGAGTCGTGCTAGCGGGGGTTCTTCCTACGAGCAGTACTTC. It encodes CAWSRASGGSSYEQYF.

The chain carries TRBV2 and TRBJ2-3; no definite D call. CDR3 length: 12 amino acids. From germline, CDR1 is SNHLY and CDR2 FYNNEI. CDR3 bases: TGTGGGTCAGCTTGGGCAATAAATACGCAGTATTTT. It is translated as CGSAWAINTQYF.

DNA of the CDR3: TGTGCCAGTAGTGCCACTCAGGGGTTGGGTGGCTACACCTTC. Protein: CASSATQGLGGYTF. V and J are TRBV19 and TRBJ1-2; tentatively, D is TRBD1 (6 bases). The CDR3 spans 14 residues. The ends were cut back, 5 bases at V and 7 bases at J, with 17 bases in the middle. Germline assignment: CDR1 LNHDA and CDR2 SQIVND (reference sequence).

V and J are TRBV28 and TRBJ1-6, with D hard to call. The V and J ends lost 7 bases and 12 bases respectively, with 19 bases between them. From germline, CDR1 is MDHEN and CDR2 SYDVKM. The CDR3 is made up of 14 amino acids. CDR3 amino acids: CASIFGVKGGPLHF. Here the CDR3 DNA reads TGTGCCAGCATCTTTGGGGTAAAGGGAGGACCCCTCCACTTT.

The chain has TRBV5-1 and TRBJ1-2, with 12 bases lining up with TRBD1. Germline CDR1 reads SGHRS; CDR2 reads YFSETQ. CDR3 size: 15 residues. V lost 4 bases and J lost 8; bases outside the gene matches: 9. CDR3 in amino acids: CASSISGTGGEGYTF. In nucleotides, the CDR3 is TGCGCCAGCAGCATATCCGGGACAGGGGGCGAAGGCTACACCTTC.

The chain links TRBV27 to TRBJ2-7; weak D call: TRBD2 (5 bases). Germline CDR1 reads MNHEY; CDR2 reads SMNVEV (reference sequence). Trimming stripped 8 bases from V and 4 bases from J, with 18 bases between. This CDR3 region has 14 residues. The CDR3 sequence is CASGKPSSSYEQYF. CDR3 coding DNA: TGTGCCAGCGGAAAGCCTTCTAGCTCGTACGAGCAGTACTTC.

The rearrangement links TRBV7-8 to TRBJ1-2; 9 nucleotides line up with TRBD1. The CDR3 sequence is 17 residues long. With 1 base clipped from V and 4 bases from J, the junction kept 10 bases outside the gene matches. Germline assignment: CDR1 SGHVS and CDR2 FQNEAQ. This CDR3 reads CASSLEGTGQGSYGYTF. The CDR3 DNA reads TGTGCCAGCAGCTTAGAGGGGACAGGACAGGGGTCCTATGGCTACACCTTC.

This clone was picked up a small number of times. J is TRBJ1-2 and V is TRBV4-1, with 9 nucleotides matching TRBD1. Unmatched junction bases numbered 7, after V lost 6 bases and J lost 8 bases. The CDR3 consists of 13 residues. Looked up from germline, CDR1 is MGHRA and CDR2 is YSYEKL. The CDR3 is CASRPTGGEGYTF. The CDR3 DNA sequence: TGCGCCAGCAGACCCACAGGGGGCGAAGGCTACACCTTC.

This clone appeared a single time. This sequence joins TRBV4-3 and TRBJ2-7; 14 nucleotides line up with TRBD2. The CDR3 is 18 residues long. V was clipped by 6 bases and J by 0 bases; unmatched bases: 10. CDR1 and CDR2 (germline): LGHNA, YSLEER. The CDR3 reads CASSLGLAGGQSSYEQYF. In nucleotides, the CDR3 is TGCGCCAGCAGTCTCGGACTAGCGGGGGGCCAAAGCTCCTACGAGCAGTACTTC.

The genes are TRBV7-2 and TRBJ2-3; tentatively, D is TRBD2 (5 bases). Trimming shortened V by 5 bases and J by 4 bases, and 13 bases separated the two germline ends. The CDR3 is 14 residues long. In germline, CDR1 is SGHTA, CDR2 FQGNSA. Here the CDR3 reads CASSRGQRADTQYF. In nucleotides, the CDR3 is TGTGCCAGCAGCCGCGGGCAGAGGGCAGATACGCAGTATTTT.

The genes are TRBV13 and TRBJ2-7; the match to TRBD2 covers 8 bases. Near its end, the DNA agrees better with TRBJ2-1, so the J call may be wrong. The germline V gene has CDR1 PRHDT and CDR2 FYEKMQ (reference sequence). The length of the CDR3 is 14 residues. The CDR3 protein is CASSSRGGADEQFF. For the CDR3, the DNA is TGTGCCAGCAGCTCTCGGGGGGGAGCGGATGAGCAGTTCTTC.